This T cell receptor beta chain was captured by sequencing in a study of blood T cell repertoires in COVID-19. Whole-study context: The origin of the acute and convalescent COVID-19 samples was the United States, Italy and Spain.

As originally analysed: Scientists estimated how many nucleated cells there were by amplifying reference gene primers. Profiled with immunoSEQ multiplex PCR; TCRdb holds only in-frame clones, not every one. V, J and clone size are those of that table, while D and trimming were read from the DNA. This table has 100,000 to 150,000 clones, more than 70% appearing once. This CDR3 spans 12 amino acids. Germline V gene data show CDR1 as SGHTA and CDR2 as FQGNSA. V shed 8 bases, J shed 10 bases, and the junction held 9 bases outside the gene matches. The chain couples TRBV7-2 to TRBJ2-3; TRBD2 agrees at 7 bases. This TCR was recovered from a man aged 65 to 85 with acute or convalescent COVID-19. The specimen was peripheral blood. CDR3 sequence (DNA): TGTGCCAGCCGCGTTGGGGGGGGAGCGCAGTATTTT. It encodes CASRVGGGAQYF.